One and the same sample provided the 17 T cell receptor beta chains below, sequenced in a study of blood T cells in healthy people across ages (dated by TCRdb to about 2015). Libraries were built with 5' RACE. Sequencing took place on an Illumina HiSeq 2500. A second roughly 6 to 12 cycle PCR used a sample-barcoded 5' primer and a J-beta primer mix. The raw public data were reprocessed by TCRdb itself: fastp quality trimming at Q25, MiXCR clonotype calling, in-frame beta chains only. Rows with a matching CDR3 protein are joined into one entry that keeps the most common DNA and genes. The sample table holds 1.2 million to 1.5 million distinct CDR3 sequences, of which around 39% were seen once. The top ten hold around 8% of the sample. Sequencing was done on a sample of blood. The receptors were sampled from a woman under 30 in good health.

The chain couples TRBV7-2 to TRBJ2-7; TRBD1 aligns across 7 bases. The CDR3 consists of 17 residues. Germline values: CDR1 SGHTA, CDR2 FQGNSA. V was clipped by 2 bases and J by 3 bases; unmatched bases: 13. For the CDR3, the DNA is TGTGCCAGCAGCTTACAGGGCCCGGGACAGCTGGGCTACGAGCAGTACTTC. Its translation is CASSLQGPGQLGYEQYF.

CDR3 bases: TGTGCCAGCAGCTTAGAACCGAACACCGGGGAGCTGTTTTTT. Its translation is CASSLEPNTGELFF. This rearrangement joins TRBV7-6 to TRBJ2-2; D is undetermined. The CDR3 length is 14 residues. The germline V gene encodes CDR1 SGHVS and CDR2 FNYEAQ. V shed 1 base and J shed 0 bases, with 3 bases lying between them.

This rearrangement joins TRBV12-3 or TRBV12-4 to TRBJ2-7; D gene ambiguous. The end of the DNA fits TRBJ2-5 better, so the J call may be wrong. There are 13 residues in the CDR3. The CDR3 coding sequence is TGTGCCAGCAGTGTTCAAGGTGTGGAGACCCAGTACTTC. It yields the protein CASSVQGVETQYF.

The genes are TRBV10-1 and TRBJ2-7; 9 nucleotides match TRBD2. Germline V lookup: CDR1 WNHNN, CDR2 SYGVQD (reference sequence). The length of the CDR3 is 16 residues. Trimming took 0 bases from V and 2 from J; bases not matched to a gene: 5. In DNA form, the CDR3 reads TGCGCCAGCAGTGAGTCGTCTAGCGGGAACGCCTACGAGCAGTACTTC. This codes for CASSESSSGNAYEQYF.

The chain recombines TRBV11-2 with TRBJ1-1, with D possibly TRBD1 on 5 matching bases. V lost 5 bases to trimming and J lost 7 bases, with 14 bases between them. This CDR3 region has 13 residues. Germline V gives CDR1 SGHAT, CDR2 FQNNGV. The CDR3 DNA is TGTGCCAGCAGCGCCCTCTCTGGGGGTGAAGCTTTCTTT. The encoded protein is CASSALSGGEAFF.

The chain joins TRBV4-2 to TRBJ2-7, with 8 nucleotides matching TRBD2. Germline V gene sequence: CDR1 LGHNA, CDR2 YNFKEQ. The CDR3 runs 14 residues. Losses at the gene ends were 2 bases for V and 3 bases for J; bases not matched to a gene: 3. CDR3 coding DNA: TGTGCCAGCAGCCAACCGGGACTAGACTACGAGCAGTACTTC. It specifies CASSQPGLDYEQYF.

The J gene is TRBJ2-1, the V gene TRBV4-1; D may be TRBD2 (6 bases). Gene TRBJ2-7 matches the end of the DNA better, so the J call may be wrong. The CDR3 is 19 amino acids. Germline loops: CDR1 MGHRA, CDR2 YSYEKL. CDR3 sequence: CASSQGGWGVHLTYNEQYF. CDR3 DNA sequence: TGCGCCAGCAGCCAAGGAGGCTGGGGGGTTCATCTAACCTACAATGAGCAGTACTTC.

This clonotype was counted ten times or more. This chain joins TRBV4-1 and TRBJ2-1; 8 bases map to TRBD2. The CDR3 spans 17 residues. V was pared by 0 bases and J by 8 bases, with 12 bases of the junction left unmatched. In germline, CDR1 is MGHRA, CDR2 YSYEKL. In DNA, the CDR3 is TGCGCCAGCAGCCAAGATTGGAGCGGGGGTGGGATGGATGAGCAGTTCTTC. Protein sequence: CASSQDWSGGGMDEQFF.

The chain is built from TRBV7-2 and TRBJ2-3; unclear D gene. V lost 5 bases to trimming and J lost 2 bases, with 8 bases between them. Germline assignment: CDR1 SGHTA and CDR2 FQGNSA. The CDR3 runs to 13 residues. The CDR3 DNA is TGTGCCAGCAGCCCCTACGTCACAGATACGCAGTATTTT. This encodes CASSPYVTDTQYF.

This clonotype was recorded only once. The chain couples TRBV29-1 to TRBJ2-1; D remains ambiguous. The CDR3 is 15 amino acids. Germline-derived CDR1 and CDR2 are SQVTM and ANQGSEA. Trimming cost V 4 bases and J 5 bases, with 18 bases left between them. The CDR3 coding sequence is TGCAGCGTTGGACCAACGGACCGACGAAACAATGAGCAGTTCTTC. It translates to CSVGPTDRRNNEQFF.

The rearrangement uses TRBV30 and TRBJ1-2; D might be TRBD1 (5 bases). The CDR3 spans 11 residues. Trimming stripped 5 bases from V and 6 bases from J, with 10 bases between. The germline V gene encodes CDR1 GTSNPN and CDR2 SVGIG (reference sequence). CDR3 protein: CAWGRRDGYTF. The CDR3 region has the DNA TGTGCCTGGGGTCGCAGGGATGGCTACACCTTC.

CDR3 DNA: TGTGCCAGCAGCGTACGCGGTCTCCAAGAGACCCAGTACTTC. Its protein is CASSVRGLQETQYF. The V call is TRBV9, the J call TRBJ2-5; no clear D. CDR1 and CDR2 from the germline V gene are SGDLS and YYNGEE. V was clipped by 1 base and J by 1 base, with 8 bases between them. This CDR3 is built from 14 residues.

This clonotype was seen at least ten times. DNA of the CDR3: TGTGCCAGCAGTTTATCGTTAACAAAGACCGTCTACGAGCAGTACTTC. This gives the protein CASSLSLTKTVYEQYF. This chain links TRBV27 with TRBJ2-7; D is unresolved. V dropped 0 bases and J dropped 3 bases, with 15 bases sitting between them. The CDR3 consists of 16 residues. Per the germline V gene, CDR1 is MNHEY and CDR2 is SMNVEV (reference sequence).

The chain joins TRBV27 to TRBJ2-1; D is unresolved. Germline V CDR1 and CDR2: MNHEY, SMNVEV (reference sequence). V shed 8 bases and J shed 8 bases, with 16 bases lying between them. This CDR3 has 13 amino acids. Here the CDR3 reads CASADTDEDEQFF. CDR3 nucleotides: TGTGCCAGCGCCGATACGGATGAAGATGAGCAGTTCTTC.

The gene calls are TRBV25-1 and TRBJ2-5, with 10 nucleotides matching TRBD1. The junction had 4 bases not matched to a gene; V was cut back by 1 base and J by 2 bases. The CDR3 covers 16 residues. CDR1 is MGHDK and CDR2 is SYGVNS in the germline V gene. CDR3 DNA sequence: TGTGCCAGCAGTGAATTAGGGACAGGGGTTCAAGAGACCCAGTACTTC. It codes for CASSELGTGVQETQYF.

This chain joins TRBV5-1 and TRBJ1-4; D is unclear. This CDR3 region has 14 residues. V was shortened by 5 bases and J by 4 bases, with 12 bases between the two germline ends. Germline V lookup: CDR1 SGHRS, CDR2 YFSETQ. This CDR3 reads CASSEGRNNEKLFF. DNA for the CDR3: TGCGCCAGCAGTGAAGGCAGGAATAATGAAAAACTGTTTTTT.

V usage is TRBV19 and J usage is TRBJ2-2; D gene ambiguous. Trimming took 5 bases from V and 5 from J, leaving 12 bases between them. CDR1 and CDR2 (germline): LNHDA, SQIVND (reference sequence). The CDR3 spans 14 residues. The CDR3 DNA follows: TGTGCCAGTAGTCTTCACAGAGAAACCGGGGAGCTGTTTTTT. Its protein product is CASSLHRETGELFF.